This TCR beta chain was recorded in a study of T cells in Graves' hyperthyroidism and ophthalmopathy. Using RNA transcripts as the source, TCR beta CDR3 regions were amplified. First-round RT-PCR targeting the TCR CDR3 was performed with the HTBI primer set. TCRdb ran MiXCR on the multiplex PCR reads and lists one entry per CDR3 protein. The profile shows approximately 400,000 distinct CDR3 sequences, 15% to 17% of them singletons. Exclusions: uncontrolled infection, other autoimmune disease, pregnancy, lactation. This clonotype occurred many times. V dropped 3 bases and J dropped 4; count of bases not matched to a gene: 6. Germline V CDR1 and CDR2: SGHTS, YDEGEE. The CDR3 contains 14 residues.

The sequence derives from a woman aged 18-30 years with Graves' hyperthyroidism. This rearrangement joins TRBV5-8 to TRBJ1-2; TRBD1 aligns across 7 bases. Sequencing input: blood. The CDR3, as DNA: TGTGCCAGCAGCTCCACAGGACAGGTCTATGGCTACACCTTC. Residues: CASSSTGQVYGYTF.